Included here is one TCR beta chain sequence, with context. As yet, its antigen is unknown. With 3 bases clipped from V and 1 base from J, the junction kept 2 bases outside the gene matches. Germline CDR1 reads MNHEY; CDR2 reads SVGAGI. This CDR3 region has 15 residues. This sample's TCRbeta library carried unique molecular identifier barcodes. TCRdb fed the PCR reads into MiXCR, producing one record per CDR3 protein. The table has about 110,000 distinct CDR3 sequences, 10% seen once. The sample belongs to a study of T-cell reconstitution after alpha-beta-depleted transplantation in children. Study outcomes and limitations: T-cell counts and diversity were attributed mostly to newly produced T cells one year after transplant. Surviving recipient T cells and thymic progenitors accounted for the high day-60 TCRbeta diversity observed in some patients. Reportedly, roughly two months post-transplant, alpha-beta T cells arose from several hundred expanded graft clones.

This clonotype was obtained from a boy between 2 and 10 years old with acute lymphoblastic leukemia, due to receive a stem cell transplant. The source material was PBMCs, sampled before TCRalphabeta/CD19-depleted stem cell transplant. This chain connects TRBV6-5 to TRBJ2-5; 10 bases line up with TRBD2. CDR3 nucleotides: TGTGCCAGCAGTTATCTAGCGGGAGCCCAAGAGACCCAGTACTTC. Amino acids: CASSYLAGAQETQYF.